Listed below are T cell receptor beta chains from one sample, sequenced in a study of shared clonotypes between healthy human individuals. Sequenced by immunoSEQ multiplex PCR; TCRdb stores in-frame clones only, minus some. The sample lists approximately 120,000 clones, 55% to 70% occurring once. What was sequenced was memory CD8+ T cells sorted from blood. The receptor source for this set is a woman between 25 and 40 years old in good health. Each CDR3 is given with its conserved first and last residue. A D gene is named only where the DNA matches it firmly. Only some rows state a clone size, as once, few, many or a class for expanded clones.

J gene: TRBJ1-2
clone size: .
D gene: .
V gene: TRBV11-2
CDR3 DNA: TGTGCCAGCAGCTTTAAGGGGGAGGGTTACACCTTC
CDR3 protein: CASSFKGEGYTF

J gene: TRBJ2-2
clone size: many
D gene: .
V gene: TRBV9
CDR3 DNA: TGTGCCAGCAGCGTAGGGAGGGCCCGGGGCAGGGGCGGCGGGGAGCTGTTTTTT
CDR3 protein: CASSVGRARGRGGGELFF

J gene: TRBJ2-7
clone size: few
D gene: TRBD1
V gene: TRBV5-5
CDR3 DNA: TGTGCCAGCAGCTGGAGGGGAGGGGACAGGGGACCCTACGAGCAGTACTTC
CDR3 protein: CASSWRGGDRGPYEQYF

J gene: TRBJ2-7
clone size: few
D gene: .
V gene: TRBV27
CDR3 DNA: TGTGCCAGCAGCCCCCGGGACCTTAGTACCTACGAGCAGTACTTC
CDR3 protein: CASSPRDLSTYEQYF

J gene: TRBJ2-7
clone size: .
D gene: .
V gene: TRBV2
CDR3 DNA: TGTGCCAGCAGTGAGAGGGTACAGGGCTACGAGCAGTACTTC
CDR3 protein: CASSERVQGYEQYF

J gene: TRBJ2-1
clone size: once
D gene: .
V gene: TRBV6-6
CDR3 DNA: TGTGCCAGCAGTTCCTCTGGGCCCCTCAATGAGCAGTTCTTC
CDR3 protein: CASSSSGPLNEQFF

J gene: TRBJ1-4
clone size: .
D gene: .
V gene: TRBV25-1
CDR3 DNA: TGTGCCAGCAGTGAAACCCGACAGCCTAATGAAAAACTGTTTTTT
CDR3 protein: CASSETRQPNEKLFF

J gene: TRBJ2-4
clone size: many
D gene: TRBD2
V gene: TRBV25-1
CDR3 DNA: TGTGCCAGCAGTGTATCCGGGGGGGTAGCCAAAAACATTCAGTACTTC
CDR3 protein: CASSVSGGVAKNIQYF

J gene: TRBJ2-2
clone size: .
D gene: .
V gene: TRBV9
CDR3 DNA: TGTGCCAGCAGCGTCGGGCACACGAACACCGGGGAGCTGTTTTTT
CDR3 protein: CASSVGHTNTGELFF

J gene: TRBJ2-5
clone size: few
D gene: .
V gene: TRBV28
CDR3 DNA: TGTGCCAGCAGTTTCCCGGGGGCGCGGGAGACCCAGTACTTC
CDR3 protein: CASSFPGARETQYF

J gene: TRBJ2-5
clone size: .
D gene: TRBD2
V gene: TRBV27
CDR3 DNA: TGTGCCAGCAGGTACTTAGGGACTAGCGGAACCAATCGGGAGACCCAGTACTTC
CDR3 protein: CASRYLGTSGTNRETQYF

J gene: TRBJ2-3
clone size: .
D gene: TRBD2
V gene: TRBV15
CDR3 DNA: TGTGCCACCAGCAGAAGACTAGCGGGAGTTTCAGCAGATACGCAGTATTTT
CDR3 protein: CATSRRLAGVSADTQYF

J gene: TRBJ2-1
clone size: .
D gene: .
V gene: TRBV25-1
CDR3 DNA: TGTGCCAGCAGTACCAATGAGCAGTTCTTC
CDR3 protein: CASSTNEQFF

J gene: TRBJ2-1
clone size: .
D gene: TRBD1
V gene: TRBV15
CDR3 DNA: TGTGCCACCAGCAGTGACAGGGAGAGTTACAATGAGCAGTTCTTC
CDR3 protein: CATSSDRESYNEQFF

J gene: TRBJ1-1
clone size: once
D gene: .
V gene: TRBV25-1
CDR3 DNA: TGTGCCAGCAGTGCGCTCCCTCCGGATAAAGACACTGAAGCTTTCTTT
CDR3 protein: CASSALPPDKDTEAFF

J gene: TRBJ2-7
clone size: few
D gene: .
V gene: TRBV6-4
CDR3 DNA: TGTGCCAGCAGAATACCGGGACTGCTCAGATACGAGCAGTACTTC
CDR3 protein: CASRIPGLLRYEQYF

J gene: TRBJ2-3
clone size: many
D gene: .
V gene: TRBV6-4
CDR3 DNA: TGTGCCAGCAGTGACTCGAAAGGGGACACAGATACGCAGTATTTT
CDR3 protein: CASSDSKGDTDTQYF

J gene: TRBJ2-2
clone size: .
D gene: .
V gene: TRBV6-5
CDR3 DNA: TGTGCCAGCAGTTACTCGGGCCCAACCGGGGAGCTGTTTTTT
CDR3 protein: CASSYSGPTGELFF

J gene: TRBJ2-1
clone size: .
D gene: .
V gene: TRBV13
CDR3 DNA: TGTGCCAGCAGCTTACGGCCACCCCCCAATGAGCAGTTCTTC
CDR3 protein: CASSLRPPPNEQFF

J gene: TRBJ2-2
clone size: .
D gene: TRBD2
V gene: TRBV27
CDR3 DNA: TGTGCCAGCAGTTCTATCCTAGCGGGAGTCTCCGGGGAGCTGTTTTTT
CDR3 protein: CASSSILAGVSGELFF

J gene: TRBJ1-1
clone size: .
D gene: .
V gene: TRBV10-3
CDR3 DNA: TGTGCCATCAGTGAGTCGCGTAATGGGGGTAGGGCTGAAGCTTTCTTT
CDR3 protein: CAISESRNGGRAEAFF

J gene: TRBJ1-1
clone size: .
D gene: .
V gene: TRBV30
CDR3 DNA: TGTGCCTGGGCCCTCTCAAGGGGAACTGAAGCTTTCTTT
CDR3 protein: CAWALSRGTEAFF

J gene: TRBJ1-2
clone size: .
D gene: .
V gene: TRBV5-6
CDR3 DNA: TGTGCCAGCAGAGCTCTTTGGGCGGCCCAACAGTGGGGCTACACCTTC
CDR3 protein: CASRALWAAQQWGYTF

J gene: TRBJ2-1
clone size: once
D gene: .
V gene: TRBV5-6
CDR3 DNA: TGTGCCAGCAGCTTTCGTCGTGCCTATGAGCAGTTCTTC
CDR3 protein: CASSFRRAYEQFF

J gene: TRBJ2-7
clone size: few
D gene: .
V gene: TRBV30
CDR3 DNA: TGTGCCTGGAGTGTACGGGGGTTCTACGAGCAGTACTTC
CDR3 protein: CAWSVRGFYEQYF

J gene: TRBJ2-2
clone size: few
D gene: TRBD1
V gene: TRBV13
CDR3 DNA: TGTGCCAGCAGCTCAACAGGGGGCGTTGGGACCGGGGAGCTGTTTTTT
CDR3 protein: CASSSTGGVGTGELFF

J gene: TRBJ2-1
clone size: .
D gene: TRBD2
V gene: TRBV5-1
CDR3 DNA: TGCGCCAGCAGCTTACGGACTAGCGGCCGGGATGAGCAGTTCTTC
CDR3 protein: CASSLRTSGRDEQFF

J gene: TRBJ2-2
clone size: .
D gene: .
V gene: TRBV18
CDR3 DNA: TGTGCCAGCTCACCAAGAGACACTGGCACCGGGGAGCTGTTTTTT
CDR3 protein: CASSPRDTGTGELFF

J gene: TRBJ2-4
clone size: once
D gene: .
V gene: TRBV4-1
CDR3 DNA: TGCGCCAGCAGCCAAGAATTACCAGAATCACTAGCCAAAAACATTCAGTACTTC
CDR3 protein: CASSQELPESLAKNIQYF

J gene: TRBJ2-7
clone size: .
D gene: TRBD2
V gene: TRBV6-6
CDR3 DNA: TGTGCCAGCCACCCCTACGGAACTAGCGGGAGTAACGAGCAGTACTTC
CDR3 protein: CASHPYGTSGSNEQYF

J gene: TRBJ2-2
clone size: .
D gene: .
V gene: TRBV27
CDR3 DNA: TGTGCCAGCAGTCCCCGACAGGTACCGAACACCGGGGAGCTGTTTTTT
CDR3 protein: CASSPRQVPNTGELFF

J gene: TRBJ1-5
clone size: many
D gene: .
V gene: TRBV25-1
CDR3 DNA: TGTGCCAGCAGTGTGAGGGGGGATCAGCCCCAGCATTTT
CDR3 protein: CASSVRGDQPQHF

J gene: TRBJ2-1
clone size: .
D gene: .
V gene: TRBV6-6
CDR3 DNA: TGTGCCAGCACCACGCGAGGCCGCCTGGGGCATGAGCAGTTCTTC
CDR3 protein: CASTTRGRLGHEQFF

J gene: TRBJ1-2
clone size: few
D gene: .
V gene: TRBV7-6
CDR3 DNA: TGTGCCAGCAGCTTAGACGGCCATGGCTACACCTTC
CDR3 protein: CASSLDGHGYTF

J gene: TRBJ1-2
clone size: .
D gene: .
V gene: TRBV2
CDR3 DNA: TGTGCCAGCATTGTGGGGTTTTATGGCTACACCTTC
CDR3 protein: CASIVGFYGYTF

J gene: TRBJ2-2
clone size: .
D gene: .
V gene: TRBV11-2
CDR3 DNA: TGTGCCAGCAGCCTTCTACAGGGTAAATTGCCCGGGGAGCTGTTTTTT
CDR3 protein: CASSLLQGKLPGELFF

J gene: TRBJ2-3
clone size: .
D gene: .
V gene: TRBV7-6
CDR3 DNA: TGTGCCAGCAGCTCGTTTGCCGCCCACATAATTAGCACAGATACGCAGTATTTT
CDR3 protein: CASSSFAAHIISTDTQYF

J gene: TRBJ2-1
clone size: .
D gene: TRBD2
V gene: TRBV7-9
CDR3 DNA: TGTGCCAGCAGCTTAGGACTAGCGGGAATCAGGGAGCAGTTCTTC
CDR3 protein: CASSLGLAGIREQFF

J gene: TRBJ1-1
clone size: .
D gene: .
V gene: TRBV6-1
CDR3 DNA: TGTGCCAGCAGTGAAAGAGTCCCCCTCGAAGCTTTCTTT
CDR3 protein: CASSERVPLEAFF

J gene: TRBJ2-7
clone size: .
D gene: .
V gene: TRBV28
CDR3 DNA: TGTGCCAGCAGTTTCCGGACACCAACCTCCGAGCAGTACTTC
CDR3 protein: CASSFRTPTSEQYF

J gene: TRBJ2-7
clone size: .
D gene: TRBD2
V gene: TRBV27
CDR3 DNA: TGTGCCAGCAGTTTCCTGCGGGAGGGCTCTCGCGAGCAGTACTTC
CDR3 protein: CASSFLREGSREQYF

J gene: TRBJ1-1
clone size: .
D gene: .
V gene: TRBV6-5
CDR3 DNA: TGTGCCAGCAGTTTTAGGGAGAACACTGAAGCTTTCTTT
CDR3 protein: CASSFRENTEAFF

J gene: TRBJ1-4
clone size: .
D gene: .
V gene: TRBV18
CDR3 DNA: TGTGCCAGCTCACCACCGGGGGAAGGGAATGAAAAACTGTTTTTT
CDR3 protein: CASSPPGEGNEKLFF

J gene: TRBJ2-3
clone size: .
D gene: .
V gene: TRBV7-2
CDR3 DNA: TGTGCCAGCAGCGGCTATTATGAGGATACGCAGTATTTT
CDR3 protein: CASSGYYEDTQYF

J gene: TRBJ2-5
clone size: .
D gene: TRBD2
V gene: TRBV5-1
CDR3 DNA: TGCGCCAGCAGCAGGACCCTAGCGGGAGTCACAGAGACCCAGTACTTC
CDR3 protein: CASSRTLAGVTETQYF

J gene: TRBJ2-1
clone size: .
D gene: .
V gene: TRBV27
CDR3 DNA: TGTGCCAGCGGGCCAATGGGGGCCCTGGGGTCCAATGAGCAGTTCTTC
CDR3 protein: CASGPMGALGSNEQFF

J gene: TRBJ2-7
clone size: .
D gene: .
V gene: TRBV23-1
CDR3 DNA: TGCGCCAGCAGTCAACCCAGGGACATCATCTACGAGCAGTACTTC
CDR3 protein: CASSQPRDIIYEQYF

J gene: TRBJ2-2
clone size: .
D gene: .
V gene: TRBV19
CDR3 DNA: TGTGCCAGTAGTATTCTAGGAGCGGGGGAGCTGTTTTTT
CDR3 protein: CASSILGAGELFF

J gene: TRBJ1-1
clone size: .
D gene: .
V gene: TRBV25-1
CDR3 DNA: TGTGCCAGCAGTGACGCAGGGTCAGCTTTCTTT
CDR3 protein: CASSDAGSAFF

J gene: TRBJ1-2
clone size: .
D gene: TRBD1
V gene: TRBV5-1
CDR3 DNA: TGCGCCAGCAGCCCACACCCGACAGGGGGCCATGGCTACACCTTC
CDR3 protein: CASSPHPTGGHGYTF

J gene: TRBJ1-1
clone size: few
D gene: .
V gene: TRBV28
CDR3 DNA: TGTGCCAGCAGTTTCTTCTCCCTGGGTACTGAAGCTTTCTTT
CDR3 protein: CASSFFSLGTEAFF

J gene: TRBJ2-1
clone size: many
D gene: .
V gene: TRBV29-1
CDR3 DNA: TGCAGCGTTGAACCCACTAGAAGTGAGCAGTTCTTC
CDR3 protein: CSVEPTRSEQFF

J gene: TRBJ2-3
clone size: .
D gene: .
V gene: TRBV2
CDR3 DNA: TGTGCCAGCAGTGAATCTTGGGTTGGAGATACGCAGTATTTT
CDR3 protein: CASSESWVGDTQYF

J gene: TRBJ1-5
clone size: .
D gene: .
V gene: TRBV6-4
CDR3 DNA: TGTGCCAGCAGTGACCCACAGGGAATCCATCAGCCCCAGCATTTT
CDR3 protein: CASSDPQGIHQPQHF

J gene: TRBJ2-7
clone size: .
D gene: .
V gene: TRBV6-6
CDR3 DNA: TGTGCCAGCAGCCCCGGGGGACCCTACGAGCAGTACTTC
CDR3 protein: CASSPGGPYEQYF

J gene: TRBJ2-1
clone size: .
D gene: TRBD2
V gene: TRBV5-4
CDR3 DNA: TGTGCCAGCAGCTTGTTGCGGGAGAGCAATGAGCAGTTCTTC
CDR3 protein: CASSLLRESNEQFF

J gene: TRBJ2-1
clone size: .
D gene: TRBD1
V gene: TRBV25-1
CDR3 DNA: TGTGCCAGCAGTGACCCCCGGACAGGGAGCTCCTACAATGAGCAGTTCTTC
CDR3 protein: CASSDPRTGSSYNEQFF